A single sample is the source of the 24 T cell receptor beta chains below, sequenced in a study of blood T cell repertoires in COVID-19. Here immunoSEQ multiplex PCR was the method, and the copy in TCRdb shows in-frame clones only, minus some. The sample yields 200,000 to 250,000 clones, roughly 89% seen once. Sample: peripheral blood. The receptors stem from a man in his fifties or sixties who had recovered from COVID-19.

This chain links TRBV19 with TRBJ1-2; D is perhaps TRBD1 (5 bases). Trimming cost V 3 bases and J 3 bases, with 11 bases left between them. Germline-derived CDR1 and CDR2 are LNHDA and SQIVND (reference sequence). The CDR3 is 14 residues long. The CDR3 coding sequence is TGTGCCAGTAGTATCAGTGGGACTCACTATGGCTACACCTTC. Translating it yields CASSISGTHYGYTF. The full variable domain, rest sourced from reference TRBV19 and TRBJ1-2, is DGGITQSPKYLFRKEGQNVTLSCEQNLNHDAMYWYRQDPGQGLRLIYYSQIVNDFQKGDIAEGYSVSREKKESFPLTVTSAQKNPTAFYLCASSISGTHYGYTFGSGTRLTVV.

The chain employs TRBV6-5 and TRBJ2-5, with 12 bases that match TRBD2. From germline, CDR1 is MNHEY and CDR2 SVGAGI. V was pared by 6 bases and J by 1 base, with 3 bases of the junction left unmatched. This CDR3 contains 15 residues. The CDR3 protein is CASRRTSGAQETQYF. The CDR3 DNA is TGTGCCAGCAGGCGGACTAGCGGGGCCCAAGAGACCCAGTACTTC.

The rearrangement uses TRBV7-3 and TRBJ2-1; 10 bases line up with TRBD2. The length of the CDR3 is 15 residues. Germline V gene sequence: CDR1 SGHTA, CDR2 FQGTGA. Losses at the gene ends were 5 bases for V and 2 bases for J; bases not matched to a gene: 3. The CDR3 DNA sequence: TGTGCCAGCAGCCTTAGCGGGGGGACCTACAATGAGCAGTTCTTC. It is translated as CASSLSGGTYNEQFF.

This clone was detected once. The CDR3 DNA follows: TGTGCCAGCAGTTCTACCTCCATAGCGGGACCCTACGAGCAGTACTTC. It codes for CASSSTSIAGPYEQYF. This chain connects TRBV28 to TRBJ2-7, with 8 positions matching TRBD2. V lost 4 bases to trimming and J lost 2 bases; unmatched junction nucleotides: 10. This CDR3 is 16 amino acids long. CDR1 and CDR2 from the germline V gene are MDHEN and SYDVKM.

This clone has a single count. V and J are TRBV7-9 and TRBJ2-2; a weak D match, TRBD1 (5 bases). V was pared by 7 bases and J by 3 bases, with 6 bases between. The CDR3 consists of 12 residues. The germline CDR1 and CDR2 sequences are SEHNR and FQNEAQ (reference sequence). CDR3 bases: TGTGCCAGCATCAGGGACACCGGGGAGCTGTTTTTT. This sequence encodes CASIRDTGELFF.

V is TRBV7-2 and J is TRBJ2-5, with TRBD1 as a possible D gene (5 bases). Trimming stripped 5 bases from V and 5 bases from J, with 24 bases between. The germline V gene has CDR1 SGHTA and CDR2 FQGNSA. The CDR3 extends over 17 amino acids. CDR3 nucleotide sequence: TGTGCCAGCAGCCCTCGATCCACGGTAGGGGTTCGGGAGACCCAGTACTTC. It encodes CASSPRSTVGVRETQYF.

The chain uses TRBV25-1 and TRBJ2-5; the match to TRBD2 covers 7 bases. This CDR3 has 16 amino acids. The V gene end was trimmed by 1 base and the J gene end by 5 bases; junction bases not matched to a gene: 10. Germline CDR1 is MGHDK and CDR2 is SYGVNS. The CDR3 spells CASSESGRGSGETQYF. The CDR3 region has the DNA TGTGCCAGCAGTGAATCCGGGCGGGGGAGCGGGGAGACCCAGTACTTC.

The CDR3 here is CASSLEVGSNQPQHF. DNA of the CDR3: TGTGCCAGTAGTCTGGAGGTGGGGAGCAATCAGCCCCAGCATTTT. V and J are TRBV19 and TRBJ1-5; D unresolved. The CDR3 length is 15 residues. Germline V gene lookup returns CDR1 LNHDA and CDR2 SQIVND (reference sequence). Trimming left V 5 bases short and J 1 base short, with 12 bases between.

A note on this clone: The junction differs from germline at one of its ends, possibly a read error. This chain uses TRBV7-7 with TRBJ2-5; the D gene is possibly TRBD2 (9 bases). Germline values: CDR1 SSHAT, CDR2 FNYEAQ (reference sequence). The CDR3 has 18 residues. DNA of the CDR3: TGTGCTAGCAGCCCGGGACAGGTTTTTAGCGGGGGTCAAGAGACCCAGTACTTC. Translating it yields CASSPGQVFSGGQETQYF.

The chain is built from TRBV7-3 and TRBJ2-3; 7 bases are a match to TRBD2. V lost 6 bases, J lost 4 bases, and 7 bases stayed unmatched. The CDR3 extends over 14 amino acids. The germline V gene encodes CDR1 SGHTA and CDR2 FQGTGA. CDR3 coding DNA: TGTGCCAGCAGTTCGGGACTAAAACCAGATACGCAGTATTTT. Its translation is CASSSGLKPDTQYF.

This clone was detected only once. DNA for the CDR3: TGCGCCAGCAGCCAAGATATTCACAGGGGGTACGCAAACATTCAGTACTTC. It translates to CASSQDIHRGYANIQYF. The V gene is TRBV4-3, the J gene TRBJ2-4, with 8 positions matching TRBD1. Germline V gene data show CDR1 as LGHNA and CDR2 as YSLEER. This CDR3 comprises 17 residues. V was clipped by 0 bases and J by 6 bases; unmatched bases: 10.

In this sample, this clone turned up once. The V gene is TRBV3-1 (or the pseudogene TRBV3-2), the J gene TRBJ1-1; D gene unclear. The V end was cut by 1 base, the J end by 1 base, with 13 bases between. CDR3 length equals 16 residues. Germline CDR1 is LGHDT and CDR2 is YNNKEL (reference sequence). The CDR3: CASSQGAARQNTEAFF. CDR3 DNA: TGTGCCAGCAGCCAAGGGGCAGCCAGACAGAACACTGAAGCTTTCTTT.

The chain is built from TRBV7-2 and TRBJ1-4; TRBD1 agrees at 7 bases. Germline V gene lookup returns CDR1 SGHTA and CDR2 FQGNSA. There are 14 residues in the CDR3. Trimming took 1 base from V and 7 from J; bases not matched to a gene: 3. For the CDR3, the DNA is TGTGCCAGCAGCTTAGACAGGGGTCTTGAAAAACTGTTTTTT. It is translated as CASSLDRGLEKLFF.

Points on this clone: The same CDR3 is also encoded by other DNA sequences in this sample. V gene TRBV3-1 (or the pseudogene TRBV3-2) combines with J gene TRBJ2-3; D gene uncertain. The V gene's germline CDR1 is LGHDT and CDR2 YNNKEL (reference sequence). The CDR3 totals 12 residues. V lost 4 bases and J 4 bases, leaving 6 bases between the germline ends. The CDR3 DNA reads TGTGCCAGCAGCCCTTCGGCAGATACGCAGTATTTT. Encoded protein: CASSPSADTQYF.

V and J are TRBV4-3 and TRBJ2-7; 8 bases are a match to TRBD1. This CDR3 is 16 amino acids long. In germline, CDR1 is LGHNA, CDR2 YSLEER. V gave up 2 bases and J gave up 6 bases; unmatched junction bases: 12. The CDR3 is CASSQIWTGYVVEQYF. The CDR3 DNA is TGCGCCAGCAGCCAAATATGGACAGGGTACGTGGTCGAGCAGTACTTC.

The V call is TRBV28, the J call TRBJ2-7; perhaps TRBD1 as D (5 bases). Germline lookup yields CDR1 MDHEN and CDR2 SYDVKM. The CDR3 totals 16 residues. V lost 2 bases, J lost 7 bases, and 21 bases lay in between. Here the CDR3 reads CASSLPAARAVREQYF. CDR3 bases: TGTGCCAGCAGTTTACCAGCAGCCAGGGCCGTGAGGGAGCAGTACTTC.

J is TRBJ2-7 and V is TRBV3-1 (or the pseudogene TRBV3-2), with 7 nucleotides matching TRBD1. CDR1 is LGHDT, CDR2 YNNKEL, per germline (reference sequence). The ends lost 4 bases at V and 6 bases at J; junction bases unmatched: 12. The CDR3 runs to 15 residues. CDR3 bases: TGTGCCAGCAGCCCGACAGGGCTGTACGAAAGCGAGCAGTACTTC. It yields the protein CASSPTGLYESEQYF.

The J gene is TRBJ1-2, the V gene TRBV3-1 (or the pseudogene TRBV3-2); D unclear. Germline V CDR1 and CDR2: LGHDT, YNNKEL (reference sequence). Trimming pared 0 bases from V and 0 bases from J, leaving 8 bases between. The CDR3 extends over 15 amino acids. The CDR3 spells CASSQERRSNYGYTF. In DNA, the CDR3 is TGTGCCAGCAGCCAAGAGCGGCGCTCTAACTATGGCTACACCTTC.

The V call is TRBV30, the J call TRBJ1-3, with a weak D call TRBD1 (5 bases). The CDR3 has 15 amino acids. Trimming took 1 base from V and 5 from J, leaving 15 bases between them. Germline-derived CDR1 and CDR2 are GTSNPN and SVGIG (reference sequence). CDR3 in DNA: TGTGCCTGGAGTGACCCCTTGGGGCCTAGAAACACCATATATTTT. Translation: CAWSDPLGPRNTIYF.

The V call is TRBV5-1, the J call TRBJ1-5, with TRBD1 matching over 9 bases. The CDR3 totals 15 residues. CDR1 and CDR2 (germline): SGHRS, YFSETQ. V gave up 0 bases and J gave up 8 bases; unmatched junction bases: 6. CDR3 sequence (DNA): TGCGCCAGCAGCTTGGGGACAGGGGAAATAAAGCCCCAGCATTTT. It translates to CASSLGTGEIKPQHF.

The chain links TRBV7-9 to TRBJ1-1, with D unresolved. Trimming took 1 base from V and 5 from J, leaving 11 bases between them. Germline lookup yields CDR1 SEHNR and CDR2 FQNEAQ (reference sequence). CDR3 length: 14 residues. The CDR3 coding sequence is TGTGCCAGCAGCTTAGAGACGGGTGCGACTGAAGCTTTCTTT. It yields the protein CASSLETGATEAFF.

This clone has only one observation. V usage is TRBV24-1 and J usage is TRBJ2-2; perhaps TRBD1 as D (6 bases). Germline V gene lookup returns CDR1 KGHDR and CDR2 SFDVKD. The ends were cut back, 7 bases at V and 6 bases at J, with 20 bases in the middle. The CDR3 is 16 residues long. In DNA, the CDR3 is TGTGCCACCAGACCTACACTCAGGGGAGCTCCCGGGGAGCTGTTTTTT. This encodes CATRPTLRGAPGELFF.

This clone was seen once. V usage is TRBV4-2 and J usage is TRBJ2-2; D uncertain. Germline V gene data show CDR1 as LGHNA and CDR2 as YNFKEQ. CDR3 size: 15 residues. V lost 0 bases, J lost 1 base, and 6 bases lay in between. CDR3 amino acids: CASSQDPGNTGELFF. CDR3 DNA: TGTGCCAGCAGCCAAGATCCGGGGAACACCGGGGAGCTGTTTTTT.

The CDR3 DNA reads TGCGCCAGCAGCCCTACAGGGGGCGGATCCTACGAGCAGTACTTC. Translated, it gives CASSPTGGGSYEQYF. This chain links TRBV5-1 with TRBJ2-7; 9 nucleotides align to TRBD1. CDR3 length equals 15 residues. Unmatched junction bases numbered 6, after V lost 4 bases and J lost 1 base. In germline, CDR1 is SGHRS, CDR2 YFSETQ. The whole variable domain, filled in from reference TRBV5-1 and TRBJ2-7, reads KAGVTQTPRYLIKTRGQQVTLSCSPISGHRSVSWYQQTPGQGLQFLFEYFSETQRNKGNFPGRFSGRQFSNSRSEMNVSTLELGDSALYLCASSPTGGGSYEQYFGPGTRLTVT.